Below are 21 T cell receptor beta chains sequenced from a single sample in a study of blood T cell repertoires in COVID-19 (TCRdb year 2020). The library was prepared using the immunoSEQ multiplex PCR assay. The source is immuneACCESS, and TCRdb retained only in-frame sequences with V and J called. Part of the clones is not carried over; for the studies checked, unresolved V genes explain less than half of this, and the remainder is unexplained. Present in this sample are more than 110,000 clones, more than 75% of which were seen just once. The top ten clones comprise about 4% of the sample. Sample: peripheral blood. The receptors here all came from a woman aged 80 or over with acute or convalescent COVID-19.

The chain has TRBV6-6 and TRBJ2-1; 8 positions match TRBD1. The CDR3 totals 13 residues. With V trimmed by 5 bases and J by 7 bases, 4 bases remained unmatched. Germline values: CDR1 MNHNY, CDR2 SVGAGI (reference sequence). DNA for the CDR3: TGTGCCAGCAGTCTAAACAGGGGGAATGAGCAGTTCTTC. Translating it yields CASSLNRGNEQFF.

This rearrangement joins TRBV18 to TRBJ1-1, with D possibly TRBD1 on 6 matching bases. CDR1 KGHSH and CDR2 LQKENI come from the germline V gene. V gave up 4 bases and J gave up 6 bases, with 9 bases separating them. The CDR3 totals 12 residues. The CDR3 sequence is CASSLQGSEAFF. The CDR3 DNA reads TGTGCCAGCTCACTCCAGGGGTCTGAAGCTTTCTTT. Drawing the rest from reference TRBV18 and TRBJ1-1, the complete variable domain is NAGVMQNPRHLVRRRGQEARLRCSPMKGHSHVYWYRQLPEEGLKFMVYLQKENIIDESGMPKERFSAEFPKEGPSILRIQQVVRGDSAAYFCASSLQGSEAFFGQGTRLTVV.

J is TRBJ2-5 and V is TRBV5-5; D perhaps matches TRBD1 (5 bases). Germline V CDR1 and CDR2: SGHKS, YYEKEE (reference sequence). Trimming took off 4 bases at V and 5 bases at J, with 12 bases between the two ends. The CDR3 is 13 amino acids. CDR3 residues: CASSRRQRETQYF. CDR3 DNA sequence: TGTGCCAGCAGCCGAAGACAGAGGGAGACCCAGTACTTC.

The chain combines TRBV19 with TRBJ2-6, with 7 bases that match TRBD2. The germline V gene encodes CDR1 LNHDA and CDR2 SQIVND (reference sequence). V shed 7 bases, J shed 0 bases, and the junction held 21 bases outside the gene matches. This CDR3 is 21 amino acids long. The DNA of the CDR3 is TGTGCCAGTAATATGGGCCTTCGTGGGAGGGAGGCTGACTCTGGGGCCAACGTCCTGACTTTC. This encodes CASNMGLRGREADSGANVLTF.

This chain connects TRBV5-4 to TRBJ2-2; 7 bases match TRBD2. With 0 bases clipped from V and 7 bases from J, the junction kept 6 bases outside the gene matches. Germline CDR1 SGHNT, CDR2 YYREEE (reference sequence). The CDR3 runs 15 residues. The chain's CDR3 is CASSLAIAGVGELFF. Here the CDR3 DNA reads TGTGCCAGCAGCTTGGCGATCGCGGGGGTCGGGGAGCTGTTTTTT.

Here the CDR3 reads CASSPMGTAFNSPLHF. The CDR3 DNA is TGTGCCAGCAGCCCAATGGGGACAGCTTTTAATTCACCCCTCCACTTT. V gene TRBV5-5 combines with J gene TRBJ1-6; 7 bases line up with TRBD1. Germline V gives CDR1 SGHKS, CDR2 YYEKEE (reference sequence). This CDR3 contains 16 residues. V dropped 4 bases and J dropped 6; count of bases not matched to a gene: 10.

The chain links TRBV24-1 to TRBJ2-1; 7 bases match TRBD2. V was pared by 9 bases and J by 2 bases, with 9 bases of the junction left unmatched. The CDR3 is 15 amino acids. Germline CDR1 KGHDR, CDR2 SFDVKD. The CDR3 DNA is TGTGCCACCCGATTAGTGGGAGGGACCTACAATGAGCAGTTCTTC. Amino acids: CATRLVGGTYNEQFF.

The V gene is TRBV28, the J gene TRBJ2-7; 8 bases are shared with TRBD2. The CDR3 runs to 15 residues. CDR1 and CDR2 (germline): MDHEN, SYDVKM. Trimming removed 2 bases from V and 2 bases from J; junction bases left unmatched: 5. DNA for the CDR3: TGTGCCAGCAGTTTAGGAGCGGGAGTCGCCTACGAGCAGTACTTC. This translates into CASSLGAGVAYEQYF. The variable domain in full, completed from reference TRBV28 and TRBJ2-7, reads DVKVTQSSRYLVKRTGEKVFLECVQDMDHENMFWYRQDPGLGLRLIYFSYDVKMKEKGDIPEGYSVSREKKERFSLILESASTNQTSMYLCASSLGAGVAYEQYFGPGTRLTVT.

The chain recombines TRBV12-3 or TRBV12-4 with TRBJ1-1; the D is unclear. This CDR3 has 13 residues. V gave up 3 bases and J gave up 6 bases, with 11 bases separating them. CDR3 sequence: CASSFGGRAEAFF. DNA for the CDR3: TGTGCCAGCAGTTTTGGAGGGCGGGCTGAAGCTTTCTTT.

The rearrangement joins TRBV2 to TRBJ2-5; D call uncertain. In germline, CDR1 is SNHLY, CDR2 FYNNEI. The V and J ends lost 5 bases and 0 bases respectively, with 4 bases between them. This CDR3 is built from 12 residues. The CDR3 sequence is CASSYYQETQYF. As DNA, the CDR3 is TGTGCCAGCAGTTATTACCAAGAGACCCAGTACTTC.

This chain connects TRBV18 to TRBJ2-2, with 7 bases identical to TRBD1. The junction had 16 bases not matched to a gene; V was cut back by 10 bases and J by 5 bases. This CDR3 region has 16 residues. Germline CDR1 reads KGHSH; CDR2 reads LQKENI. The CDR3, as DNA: TGTGCCAACTCCACACTTAGGGCAGGGGGAACCGGGGAGCTGTTTTTT. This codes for CANSTLRAGGTGELFF.

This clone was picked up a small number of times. The CDR3 coding sequence is TGCGCCAGCAGCGCCTCCACGGGGAGCAATCAGCCCCAGCATTTT. It codes for CASSASTGSNQPQHF. V usage is TRBV5-1 and J usage is TRBJ1-5; D is uncertain. The CDR3 covers 15 residues. Trimming cost V 4 bases and J 1 base, with 12 bases left between them. Germline assignment: CDR1 SGHRS and CDR2 YFSETQ.

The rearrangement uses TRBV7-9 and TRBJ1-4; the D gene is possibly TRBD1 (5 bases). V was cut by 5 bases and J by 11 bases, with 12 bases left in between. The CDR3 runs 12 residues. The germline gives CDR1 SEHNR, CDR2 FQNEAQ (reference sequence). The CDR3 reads CASSRDSEKLFF. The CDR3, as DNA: TGTGCCAGCAGCAGAGACAGCGAGAAACTGTTTTTT.

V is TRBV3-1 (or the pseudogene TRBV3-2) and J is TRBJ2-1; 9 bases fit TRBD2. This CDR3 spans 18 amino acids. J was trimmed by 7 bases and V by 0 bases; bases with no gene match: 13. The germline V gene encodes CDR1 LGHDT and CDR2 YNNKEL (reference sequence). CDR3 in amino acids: CASSQDGVAGVVGNEQFF. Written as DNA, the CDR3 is TGTGCCAGCAGCCAAGATGGGGTAGCGGGAGTCGTGGGGAATGAGCAGTTCTTC.

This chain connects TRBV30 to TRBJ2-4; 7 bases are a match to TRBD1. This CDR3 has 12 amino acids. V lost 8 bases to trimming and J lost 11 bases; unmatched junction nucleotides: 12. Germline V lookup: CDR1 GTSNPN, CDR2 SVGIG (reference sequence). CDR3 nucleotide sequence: TGTGCCGGAGAGATGGACAGGACGTTTCAGTACTTC. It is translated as CAGEMDRTFQYF.

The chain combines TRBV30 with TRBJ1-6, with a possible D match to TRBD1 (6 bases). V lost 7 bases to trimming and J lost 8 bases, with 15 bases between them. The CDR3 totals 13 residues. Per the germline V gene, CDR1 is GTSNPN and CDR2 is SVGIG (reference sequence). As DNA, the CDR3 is TGTGCCTTCCAACAGGGCAGGGATTCACCCCTCCACTTT. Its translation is CAFQQGRDSPLHF.

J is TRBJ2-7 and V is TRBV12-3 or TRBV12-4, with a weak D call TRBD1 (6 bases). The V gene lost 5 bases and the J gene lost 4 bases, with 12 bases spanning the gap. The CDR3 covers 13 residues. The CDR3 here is CASSMTGLYEQYF. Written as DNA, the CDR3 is TGTGCCAGCAGTATGACAGGTCTATACGAGCAGTACTTC.

CDR3 protein: CASSRMGAASHEQYF. For the CDR3, the DNA is TGTGCCAGCAGCCGAATGGGGGCCGCCAGCCACGAGCAGTACTTC. This chain links TRBV7-9 with TRBJ2-7, with D tentatively TRBD1 (6 bases). The V gene lost 5 bases and the J gene lost 5 bases, with 19 bases spanning the gap. CDR3 size: 15 residues. Looked up from germline, CDR1 is SEHNR and CDR2 is FQNEAQ (reference sequence).

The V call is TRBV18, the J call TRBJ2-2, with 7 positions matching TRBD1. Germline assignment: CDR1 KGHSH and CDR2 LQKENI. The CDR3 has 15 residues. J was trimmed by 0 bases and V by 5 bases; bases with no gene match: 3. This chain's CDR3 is CASSSTGPNTGELFF. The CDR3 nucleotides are TGTGCCAGCTCATCGACAGGGCCGAACACCGGGGAGCTGTTTTTT. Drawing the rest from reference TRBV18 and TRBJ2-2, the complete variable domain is NAGVMQNPRHLVRRRGQEARLRCSPMKGHSHVYWYRQLPEEGLKFMVYLQKENIIDESGMPKERFSAEFPKEGPSILRIQQVVRGDSAAYFCASSSTGPNTGELFFGEGSRLTVL.

The CDR3 spells CASLNRASTGELFF. CDR3 bases: TGTGCCAGTCTAAACAGGGCGTCCACCGGGGAGCTGTTTTTT. The V gene is TRBV19, the J gene TRBJ2-2; D might be TRBD1 (6 bases). The CDR3 is made up of 14 amino acids. V lost 8 bases to trimming and J lost 4 bases, with 14 bases between them. Looked up from germline, CDR1 is LNHDA and CDR2 is SQIVND (reference sequence).

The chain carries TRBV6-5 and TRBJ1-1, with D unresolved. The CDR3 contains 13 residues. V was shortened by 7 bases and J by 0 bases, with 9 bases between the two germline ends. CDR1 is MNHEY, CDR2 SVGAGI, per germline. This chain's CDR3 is CASIKVVNTEAFF. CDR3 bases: TGTGCCAGCATTAAAGTAGTGAACACTGAAGCTTTCTTT.